This entry lists 17 T cell receptor beta chains sequenced from one sample in a study of vaccination effects on CD4 cells after COVID-19. These receptors are not linked to any known antigen. Profiled with immunoSEQ multiplex PCR; TCRdb holds only in-frame clones, not every one. The sample shows tens of thousands of clones, about 69% of them seen only once. Sequencing in the ViraFEST assay came after antigen-specific CD4+ T cells had been expanded with viral peptide pools, which were used to stimulate PBMC. Scientists isolated CD4+ T cells after a roughly nine-day culture period ended. As their vaccination, participants received two doses of either BNT162b2 or mRNA-1273. Sequences were derived from CD4+ T cells from PBMCs cultured with HCoV-NL63 spike peptides, sampled after COVID-19 vaccination. These receptors originate from a human donor who received a COVID-19 vaccine.

The chain combines TRBV23-1 with TRBJ2-7; 9 bases are a match to TRBD1. TRBV23-1 is an ORF; its function is uncertain. J was trimmed by 4 bases and V by 8 bases; bases with no gene match: 9. The CDR3 extends over 14 amino acids. This CDR3 reads CASSPGQGLYEQYF. The CDR3 DNA follows: TGCGCCAGCTCTCCGGGACAGGGCCTTTACGAGCAGTACTTC.

The V gene is TRBV11-3, the J gene TRBJ1-1; D gene unclear. The CDR3 loop spans 12 amino acids. V was cut by 2 bases and J by 8 bases, with 9 bases left in between. Germline V gene sequence: CDR1 SGHNT, CDR2 YENEEA. The CDR3 nucleotides are TGTGCCAGCAGCTTACACGACGGAGAAGCTTTCTTT. The encoded protein is CASSLHDGEAFF.

The chain carries TRBV2 and TRBJ1-3; perhaps TRBD1 as D (5 bases). This CDR3 region has 12 residues. The V end was cut by 9 bases, the J end by 3 bases, with 9 bases between. Germline assignment: CDR1 SNHLY and CDR2 FYNNEI. CDR3 bases: TGTGCCAGGAAAGGGGATGGAAACACCATATATTTT. This gives the protein CARKGDGNTIYF.

The chain carries TRBV9 and TRBJ1-2; D may be TRBD1 (6 bases). V lost 3 bases, J lost 2 bases, and 14 bases lay in between. Germline CDR1 is SGDLS and CDR2 is YYNGEE. This CDR3 contains 15 residues. The CDR3 DNA reads as TGTGCCAGCAGCGAAGGACAGACTGCGAACTATGGCTACACCTTC. Translation: CASSEGQTANYGYTF.

This clone turned up a few times. DNA for the CDR3: TGCGCCAGCAGCGGTAGAACGGAGAACACTGAAGCTTTCTTT. It translates to CASSGRTENTEAFF. The rearrangement joins TRBV4-1 to TRBJ1-1; D unclear. Trimming shortened V by 5 bases and J by 1 base, and 11 bases separated the two germline ends. This CDR3 comprises 14 residues. Germline V lookup: CDR1 MGHRA, CDR2 YSYEKL.

The chain joins TRBV10-2 to TRBJ1-2; the D gene is possibly TRBD1 (5 bases). V lost 4 bases and J 2 bases, leaving 14 bases between the germline ends. Germline V gene data show CDR1 as WSHSY and CDR2 as SAAADI. CDR3 length: 15 amino acids. CDR3: CASSGSREGNYGYTF. Written as DNA, the CDR3 is TGCGCCAGCAGTGGGTCCAGGGAGGGAAACTATGGCTACACCTTC.

The chain links TRBV19 to TRBJ1-2; no firm D call. The V gene's germline CDR1 is LNHDA and CDR2 SQIVND (reference sequence). V was shortened by 1 base and J by 4 bases, with 25 bases between the two germline ends. The CDR3 covers 19 residues. The CDR3 DNA reads as TGTGCCAGTAGTATAGGAGAGTTGCTGGCCCATGGCTACTTCTATGGCTACACCTTC. It yields the protein CASSIGELLAHGYFYGYTF.

The chain has TRBV18 and TRBJ2-5; D remains unclear. CDR1 is KGHSH and CDR2 is LQKENI in the germline V gene. V dropped 6 bases and J dropped 1 base, with 6 bases sitting between them. CDR3 length equals 12 residues. CDR3 sequence: CASSVGQETQYF. The CDR3, as DNA: TGTGCCAGCTCGGTAGGCCAAGAGACCCAGTACTTC.

This clone was detected once. J is TRBJ2-7 and V is TRBV25-1; a weak D match, TRBD1 (6 bases). Trimming pared 4 bases from V and 0 bases from J, leaving 13 bases between. The CDR3 totals 15 residues. Germline V gene sequence: CDR1 MGHDK, CDR2 SYGVNS. The CDR3 protein is CASSVLQTGSYEQYF. The DNA of the CDR3 is TGTGCCAGCAGTGTCCTTCAGACAGGCTCCTACGAGCAGTACTTC.

V and J are TRBV5-1 and TRBJ2-1; no clear D gene. This CDR3 spans 15 amino acids. Germline CDR1 reads SGHRS; CDR2 reads YFSETQ. V was cut by 0 bases and J by 0 bases, with 7 bases left in between. The CDR3 region is CASSLEVSSYNEQFF. The CDR3 nucleotides are TGCGCCAGCAGCTTGGAGGTAAGCTCCTACAATGAGCAGTTCTTC.

This sequence joins TRBV9 and TRBJ2-5; the D gene is possibly TRBD2 (5 bases). Germline V gene data show CDR1 as SGDLS and CDR2 as YYNGEE. CDR3 length equals 16 residues. The V and J ends lost 0 bases and 5 bases respectively, with 17 bases between them. The CDR3 loop reads CASSVATGSGGETQYF. DNA for the CDR3: TGTGCCAGCAGCGTAGCGACGGGATCCGGCGGGGAGACCCAGTACTTC.

In this sample, this clone turned up once. V gene TRBV11-2 combines with J gene TRBJ2-1, with TRBD2 matching over 10 bases. Looked up from germline, CDR1 is SGHAT and CDR2 is FQNNGV. Losses at the gene ends were 5 bases for V and 5 bases for J; bases not matched to a gene: 6. The CDR3 totals 15 residues. As DNA, the CDR3 is TGTGCCAGCAGCACCTCCGGGACTAGCGACAATGAGCAGTTCTTC. Protein product: CASSTSGTSDNEQFF. The whole variable domain, remainder taken from reference TRBV11-2 and TRBJ2-1, is EAGVAQSPRYKIIEKRQSVAFWCNPISGHATLYWYQQILGQGPKLLIQFQNNGVVDDSQLPKDRFSAERLKGVDSTLKIQPAKLEDSAVYLCASSTSGTSDNEQFFGPGTRLTVL.

The table lists this clone with a count of one. The chain carries TRBV24-1 and TRBJ2-1; unclear D gene. Germline values: CDR1 KGHDR, CDR2 SFDVKD. V lost 5 bases to trimming and J lost 8 bases, with 9 bases between them. This CDR3 has 12 amino acids. CDR3 nucleotide sequence: TGTGCCACCAGTGGTAAGGTGGATGAGCAGTTCTTC. It specifies CATSGKVDEQFF.

This sequence joins TRBV14 and TRBJ2-3; perhaps TRBD2 as D (6 bases). V was trimmed by 3 bases and J by 2 bases, leaving 15 bases between them. This CDR3 contains 16 residues. Looked up from germline, CDR1 is SGHDN and CDR2 is FVKESK. CDR3 residues: CASSQVGRGLTDTQYF. The CDR3 DNA follows: TGTGCCAGCAGCCAGGTGGGGCGGGGCCTCACAGATACGCAGTATTTT.

V gene TRBV7-6 combines with J gene TRBJ1-1, with 9 nucleotides matching TRBD1. Germline CDR1 and CDR2: SGHVS and FNYEAQ. J gave up 6 bases and V 5 bases, and 10 bases lay outside the gene matches. The CDR3 is 15 amino acids. The CDR3 region has the DNA TGTGCCAGCAGCCTAAGACAGGGGGACAAGTCTGAAGCTTTCTTT. Amino acid sequence: CASSLRQGDKSEAFF.

This sequence joins TRBV3-1 (or the pseudogene TRBV3-2) and TRBJ2-3; TRBD1 is a possible D gene (6 bases). CDR3 size: 14 residues. The germline gives CDR1 LGHDT, CDR2 YNNKEL (reference sequence). The V and J ends lost 4 bases and 3 bases respectively, with 11 bases between them. CDR3 nucleotides: TGTGCCAGCAGCCGGGGGCGTAGTACAGATACGCAGTATTTT. Translated: CASSRGRSTDTQYF.

The genes are TRBV3-1 (or the pseudogene TRBV3-2) and TRBJ2-7; TRBD2 agrees at 8 bases. The CDR3 sequence is 14 residues long. Germline loops: CDR1 LGHDT, CDR2 YNNKEL (reference sequence). Unmatched junction bases numbered 2, after V lost 2 bases and J lost 2 bases. The CDR3 sequence is CASSQLAGTYEQYF. DNA of the CDR3: TGTGCCAGCAGCCAACTAGCGGGCACCTACGAGCAGTACTTC.